What follows is one TCR beta chain and its context. Its antigen is unknown. The data are from a study of T cells expressing NK-cell markers. Points from the study as a whole: About six donors showed dominant NKG2C+ clonotypes comprising roughly 1.0-7.5% of their CD8+ T cells.

The CDR3 loop spans 16 amino acids. Germline V lookup: CDR1 SEHNR, CDR2 FQNEAQ (reference sequence). TCRdb reprocessed the 5' RACE reads, with one entry per CDR3 protein and no DNA. This sample carries roughly 350,000 distinct CDR3 sequences, with around 5% going to the ten biggest clones. The specimen was blood T cells: a sorted CD56 or NKG2C T cell subset, CD4+ or CD8+ T cells, or bulk PBMC T cells (not recorded which). The chain links TRBV7-9 to TRBJ2-2; the D gene TCRdb calls, TRBD2, cannot be checked with no DNA. The TCR sequence derives from a man aged 18-75 years in good health. CDR3: CASSHSRTLSTGELFF.